Listed below are T cell receptor beta chains from one sample, sequenced in a study of Tregs in tolerant kidney transplant recipients. No antigen has been assigned to these receptors. TCRdb's copy holds only in-frame clones and misses some; the assay was immunoSEQ multiplex PCR. The sample lists 4,000 to 5,500 clones; about 39% were seen once. The sample comprised CD8+ T cells from blood cultured with allogeneic cells. The source of these receptors is a human donor in good health. Each CDR3 is given with its conserved first and last residue. A D gene is named only where the DNA matches it firmly. Size is omitted from some rows. Given values are once, few, many or a class for expanded clones.

V: TRBV7-9
J: TRBJ2-1
size: -
D: -
CDR3: CASIVGVMEDPYNEQFF
DNA: TGTGCCAGCATTGTAGGGGTAATGGAGGACCCCTACAATGAGCAGTTCTTC

V: TRBV28
J: TRBJ2-1
size: -
D: -
CDR3: CASRRNAGARDNEQFF
DNA: TGTGCCAGCAGGAGGAACGCTGGGGCACGTGACAATGAGCAGTTCTTC

V: TRBV13
J: TRBJ2-2
size: medium-sized
D: -
CDR3: CASSLAGQGNTGELFF
DNA: TGTGCCAGCAGCTTAGCAGGGCAGGGGAACACCGGGGAGCTGTTTTTT

V: TRBV7-6
J: TRBJ2-7
size: medium-sized
D: TRBD1
CDR3: CASSFPGTGYEQYF
DNA: TGTGCCAGCAGCTTTCCGGGGACAGGCTACGAGCAGTACTTC

V: TRBV5-3
J: TRBJ2-1
size: medium-sized
D: TRBD1
CDR3: CARSLTPSGTGYRQGQFF
DNA: TGTGCCAGAAGCTTGACTCCGTCCGGGACAGGGTATAGACAGGGGCAGTTCTTC

V: TRBV23-1
J: TRBJ1-2
size: -
D: -
CDR3: CASSQSRKYGYTF
DNA: TGCGCCAGCAGTCAATCGCGTAAATATGGCTACACCTTC

V: TRBV6-1
J: TRBJ1-5
size: medium-sized
D: TRBD1
CDR3: CASSEGTGRKPQHF
DNA: TGTGCCAGCAGTGAAGGGACAGGGAGAAAGCCCCAGCATTTT

V: TRBV4-2
J: TRBJ1-2
size: medium-sized
D: -
CDR3: CASSQPGVEAQGYTF
DNA: TGTGCCAGCAGCCAACCAGGGGTAGAAGCGCAGGGCTACACCTTC

V: TRBV7-3
J: TRBJ1-2
size: -
D: -
CDR3: CASSSLILQAGTFNGYTF
DNA: TGTGCCAGCAGCTCCCTGATTTTGCAGGCAGGGACGTTTAATGGCTACACCTTC

V: TRBV6-1
J: TRBJ2-3
size: -
D: TRBD2
CDR3: CASSWTSGGADTQYF
DNA: TGTGCCAGCAGCTGGACTAGCGGGGGAGCAGATACGCAGTATTTT

V: TRBV5-5
J: TRBJ2-7
size: -
D: -
CDR3: CASSLRGADYEQYF
DNA: TGTGCCAGCAGCTTACGGGGGGCGGACTACGAGCAGTACTTC

V: TRBV11-2
J: TRBJ1-1
size: few
D: -
CDR3: CASSYHTAGTMNTEAFF
DNA: TGTGCCAGCAGTTACCACACGGCAGGGACAATGAACACTGAAGCTTTCTTT

V: TRBV5-1
J: TRBJ2-7
size: few
D: -
CDR3: CASSLGWGDDEQYF
DNA: TGCGCCAGCAGCTTGGGTTGGGGGGACGACGAGCAGTACTTC

V: TRBV2
J: TRBJ2-2
size: -
D: -
CDR3: CASSDDRTGELFF
DNA: TGTGCCAGCAGCGATGATAGGACCGGGGAGCTGTTTTTT

V: TRBV7-9
J: TRBJ1-6
size: -
D: -
CDR3: CASSLLSSYNSPLHF
DNA: TGTGCCAGCAGCTTGTTAAGCTCCTATAATTCACCCCTCCACTTT

V: TRBV5-4
J: TRBJ2-2
size: medium-sized
D: TRBD1
CDR3: CASSSGTVNTGELFF
DNA: TGTGCCAGCAGCTCCGGGACAGTGAACACCGGGGAGCTGTTTTTT

V: TRBV4-3
J: TRBJ1-5
size: once
D: -
CDR3: CASSQESSNQPQHF
DNA: TGCGCCAGCAGCCAAGAAAGTAGCAATCAGCCCCAGCATTTT

V: TRBV4-1
J: TRBJ2-7
size: -
D: -
CDR3: CASSQDLGSDEQYF
DNA: TGCGCCAGCAGCCAAGATCTGGGGTCGGACGAGCAGTACTTC

V: TRBV18
J: TRBJ2-2
size: medium-sized
D: -
CDR3: CASSPPQVSAGTGELFF
DNA: TGTGCCAGCTCACCACCCCAGGTCTCAGCTGGCACCGGGGAGCTGTTTTTT

V: TRBV5-6
J: TRBJ2-7
size: medium-sized
D: -
CDR3: CASSFLTPPTREYEQYF
DNA: TGTGCCAGCAGCTTTTTGACTCCCCCAACCCGCGAATACGAGCAGTACTTC

V: TRBV4-1
J: TRBJ2-5
size: -
D: -
CDR3: CASSQTGGTGETQYF
DNA: TGCGCCAGCAGCCAAACAGGAGGCACAGGAGAGACCCAGTACTTC

V: TRBV7-9
J: TRBJ2-1
size: medium-sized
D: -
CDR3: CASSLPNEQFF
DNA: TGTGCCAGCAGCTTACCCAATGAGCAGTTCTTC

V: TRBV7-2
J: TRBJ1-2
size: -
D: TRBD1
CDR3: CASRRPGGRDGYTF
DNA: TGTGCCAGCAGGCGGCCAGGGGGCAGAGATGGCTACACCTTC

V: TRBV13
J: TRBJ1-2
size: few
D: -
CDR3: CASSPGTILAGYTF
DNA: TGTGCCAGCAGCCCGGGGACAATCTTAGCGGGCTACACCTTC

V: TRBV9
J: TRBJ2-7
size: few
D: -
CDR3: CASSVGAGKSYEQYF
DNA: TGTGCCAGCAGCGTAGGGGCAGGAAAGTCCTACGAGCAGTACTTC